These 31 T cell receptor beta chains were sequenced from one sample in a study of cytomegalovirus exposure and HLA in healthy donors listed by TCRdb under 2017. Receptor amplification or capture employed the immunoSEQ multiplex PCR assay. The multiplex PCR relied on a mix of 60 forward primers for TCR Vbeta segments and 13 reverse primers for TCR Jbeta segments. TCRdb's version of the immuneACCESS table is confined to in-frame rearrangements and falls short of the full clone set. An unresolved V gene accounts for under half of the shortfall where checked; the remainder is of unknown origin. This sample comprises more than 85,000 clones, 13% to 15% of them detected only once. Around 0.9% of the sample is held by the ten biggest clonotypes. Sequencing was done on a sample of PBMCs. The source is a female donor in good health and CMV-seronegative.

This clone occurred a few times. The V gene is TRBV4-1, the J gene TRBJ1-1; D is unclear. Trimming shortened V by 3 bases and J by 3 bases, and 14 bases separated the two germline ends. The CDR3 has 15 residues. The germline V gene encodes CDR1 MGHRA and CDR2 YSYEKL. CDR3 amino acids: CASSHPIRRDTEAFF. CDR3 nucleotide sequence: TGCGCCAGCAGCCACCCCATCAGGAGGGACACTGAAGCTTTCTTT.

J is TRBJ2-3 and V is TRBV9, with D perhaps matching TRBD1 (6 bases). The germline V gene encodes CDR1 SGDLS and CDR2 YYNGEE. The ends were cut back, 4 bases at V and 2 bases at J, with 11 bases in the middle. The CDR3 extends over 14 amino acids. The CDR3 nucleotides are TGTGCCAGCAGCCCCCGGGACAACACAGATACGCAGTATTTT. This sequence encodes CASSPRDNTDTQYF.

V and J are TRBV13 and TRBJ2-2; 16 bases are shared with TRBD2. With 7 bases clipped from V and 8 bases from J, the junction kept 10 bases outside the gene matches. Looked up from germline, CDR1 is PRHDT and CDR2 is FYEKMQ (reference sequence). The CDR3 runs 17 residues. The DNA for the CDR3 is TGTGCCAGCAAGGCCGGGACTAGCGGGGGGGCCTTAGGGGAGCTGTTTTTT. It yields the protein CASKAGTSGGALGELFF. The whole variable domain, filled in from reference TRBV13 and TRBJ2-2, reads AAGVIQSPRHLIKEKRETATLKCYPIPRHDTVYWYQQGPGQDPQFLISFYEKMQSDKGSIPDRFSAQQFSDYHSELNMSSLELGDSALYFCASKAGTSGGALGELFFGEGSRLTVL.

The chain employs TRBV29-1 and TRBJ2-1; 11 nucleotides match TRBD2. This CDR3 spans 16 amino acids. J lost 7 bases, V lost 7 bases, and 15 bases had no gene match. CDR1 and CDR2 (germline): SQVTM, ANQGSEA. The CDR3 sequence is CSAKPRLAGSWNEQFF. The DNA for the CDR3 is TGCAGCGCCAAACCCCGACTAGCGGGAAGTTGGAATGAGCAGTTCTTC.

V is TRBV7-2 and J is TRBJ2-7; 7 nucleotides align to TRBD1. CDR1 and CDR2 from the germline V gene are SGHTA and FQGNSA. The V and J ends lost 5 bases and 2 bases, in that order; junction bases with no gene match: 9. The CDR3 is 15 residues long. CDR3 amino acids: CASSLSAQGAYEQYF. CDR3 DNA: TGTGCCAGCAGCCTCTCGGCCCAGGGGGCCTACGAGCAGTACTTC.

The sample holds a few counts of this clone. In DNA form, the CDR3 reads TGCGCCAGCAGCCAAGACGGGACTAGCGGTGAGACCCAGTACTTC. It yields the protein CASSQDGTSGETQYF. The J gene is TRBJ2-5, the V gene TRBV4-1; 11 nucleotides match TRBD2. CDR1 and CDR2 from the germline V gene are MGHRA and YSYEKL. The CDR3 is made up of 15 amino acids. The junction had 2 bases not matched to a gene; V was cut back by 0 bases and J by 5 bases.

This clone was counted only a few times. The rearrangement uses TRBV7-9 and TRBJ1-4; D might be TRBD1 (5 bases). This CDR3 comprises 14 residues. From germline, CDR1 is SEHNR and CDR2 FQNEAQ (reference sequence). Trimming stripped 5 bases from V and 4 bases from J, with 11 bases between. Here the CDR3 reads CASSPPGINEKLFF. The CDR3 nucleotides read TGTGCCAGCAGCCCCCCAGGGATTAATGAAAAACTGTTTTTT.

The count of this clone is one. CDR3 nucleotide sequence: TGTGCCAGCAGCACACCCAGGGTCCCTAACTATGGCTACACCTTC. Protein sequence: CASSTPRVPNYGYTF. This chain links TRBV7-9 with TRBJ1-2; a possible D gene is TRBD1 (5 bases). With 5 bases removed from V and 0 bases from J, the gap between germline ends came to 13 bases. The germline CDR1 and CDR2 sequences are SEHNR and FQNEAQ (reference sequence). The CDR3 is 15 residues long.

This clone was seen a few times. The rearrangement uses TRBV7-9 and TRBJ1-5; D gene unclear. CDR1 is SEHNR, CDR2 FQNEAQ, per germline (reference sequence). This CDR3 spans 15 amino acids. The germline V and J ends were trimmed by 1 base and 3 bases, with 10 bases remaining between them. The CDR3: CASSLGSRSNQPQHF. In nucleotides, the CDR3 is TGTGCCAGCAGCTTAGGGTCCAGATCCAATCAGCCCCAGCATTTT.

The chain uses TRBV25-1 and TRBJ1-2, with TRBD1 matching 9 bases. This CDR3 has 15 amino acids. The germline gives CDR1 MGHDK, CDR2 SYGVNS. The V and J ends lost 10 bases and 2 bases, in that order; junction bases with no gene match: 11. The CDR3 bases are TGTGCCACTGGGCCGCCGGGACAGGGAAACTATGGCTACACCTTC. This codes for CATGPPGQGNYGYTF.

The rearrangement joins TRBV5-6 to TRBJ2-2, with D possibly being TRBD2 (6 bases). The CDR3 loop spans 17 amino acids. The V and J ends lost 0 bases and 4 bases respectively, with 16 bases between them. Germline V gives CDR1 SGHDT, CDR2 YYEEEE. In DNA form, the CDR3 reads TGTGCCAGCAGCTTGGCAGGAGGGTTCGGGGGCACCGGGGAGCTGTTTTTT. It encodes CASSLAGGFGGTGELFF.

This rearrangement joins TRBV19 to TRBJ1-1, with a tentative D call TRBD1 (5 bases). The CDR3 sequence is 13 residues long. Per the germline V gene, CDR1 is LNHDA and CDR2 is SQIVND (reference sequence). V shed 7 bases and J shed 6 bases, with 15 bases lying between them. CDR3 nucleotide sequence: TGTGCCAGTATAAACTGGGACTCCTCTGAAGCTTTCTTT. Its translation is CASINWDSSEAFF.

The rearrangement uses TRBV6-4 and TRBJ1-3, with TRBD1 identical over 8 bases. The CDR3 totals 13 residues. Germline CDR1 reads MRHNA; CDR2 reads SNTAGT. V shed 9 bases and J 0 bases; nucleotides not matched to a gene: 1. The CDR3 DNA follows: TGTGCCAGGACAGGGGTCTCTGGAAACACCATATATTTT. Translating it yields CARTGVSGNTIYF.

The CDR3 DNA reads as TGTGCTAGTGGTTTGGTGCATTCGGGATTTGCCTACAATGAGCAGTTCTTC. Residues: CASGLVHSGFAYNEQFF. The chain joins TRBV12-5 to TRBJ2-1, with a weak D call TRBD2 (5 bases). Germline lookup yields CDR1 LGHNT and CDR2 FRNRAP. The CDR3 is made up of 17 amino acids. The V end was cut by 0 bases, the J end by 2 bases, with 14 bases between.

The sample holds a few counts of this clone. The chain links TRBV9 to TRBJ1-2; no reliable D call. Trimming cost V 0 bases and J 0 bases, with 9 bases left between them. The CDR3 sequence is 15 residues long. Germline-derived CDR1 and CDR2 are SGDLS and YYNGEE. The CDR3 region is CASSVARSANYGYTF. The DNA of the CDR3 is TGTGCCAGCAGCGTAGCGAGGTCGGCTAACTATGGCTACACCTTC.

This chain uses TRBV15 with TRBJ1-4, with D uncertain. This CDR3 has 17 amino acids. Germline lookup yields CDR1 LNHNV and CDR2 YYDKDF (reference sequence). Trimming removed 2 bases at V and 5 bases at J, with 18 bases between. Here the CDR3 reads CATSRLPAGLKNEKLFF. CDR3 coding DNA: TGTGCCACCAGCAGACTTCCGGCCGGACTCAAAAATGAAAAACTGTTTTTT.

This clone has more than one count but fewer than ten. V is TRBV25-1 and J is TRBJ2-7; possible D gene TRBD1, 5 bases. Germline V CDR1 and CDR2: MGHDK, SYGVNS. The CDR3 sequence is 14 residues long. With 5 bases removed from V and 2 bases from J, the gap between germline ends came to 13 bases. The CDR3 DNA is TGTGCCAGCAGTTTCCAGGGATCCCCCTACGAGCAGTACTTC. Protein product: CASSFQGSPYEQYF.

The chain combines TRBV27 with TRBJ2-2; possibly TRBD2 for D (6 bases). Deletions cut 7 bases from V and 4 bases from J, with 16 bases between. CDR1 and CDR2 from the germline V gene are MNHEY and SMNVEV (reference sequence). This CDR3 is 15 amino acids long. This CDR3 is CASKAVRGFTGELFF. CDR3 nucleotides: TGTGCCAGCAAGGCCGTCCGGGGGTTCACCGGGGAGCTGTTTTTT.

The chain recombines TRBV10-3 with TRBJ1-1, with 7 bases matching TRBD1. Per the germline V gene, CDR1 is ENHRY and CDR2 is SYGVKD. Trimming cost V 10 bases and J 5 bases; bases outside gene matches: 10. CDR3 length: 13 amino acids. The CDR3 protein is CANGGGEGTEAFF. CDR3 bases: TGTGCCAACGGAGGGGGCGAGGGTACTGAAGCTTTCTTT.

This chain uses TRBV10-3 with TRBJ1-5; a possible D gene is TRBD1 (5 bases). CDR3 length equals 15 residues. Deletions cut 5 bases from V and 4 bases from J, with 15 bases between. CDR1 and CDR2 (germline): ENHRY, SYGVKD. The CDR3 DNA sequence: TGTGCCATCAGTCATGGGGGGGGACTGAATCAGCCCCAGCATTTT. It specifies CAISHGGGLNQPQHF.

This clone appeared a few times. The V and J genes are TRBV11-3 and TRBJ1-4; 8 bases are a match to TRBD1. From germline, CDR1 is SGHNT and CDR2 YENEEA. Trimming at V came to 5 bases and at J to 8 bases, leaving 10 bases not matched to a gene. CDR3 length equals 15 residues. The CDR3 nucleotides read TGTGCCAGCAGCCTAAATGGACAGGGCGGGGAAAAACTGTTTTTT. Its translation: CASSLNGQGGEKLFF.

The rearrangement links TRBV9 to TRBJ2-3, with 14 bases fitting TRBD2. Per the germline V gene, CDR1 is SGDLS and CDR2 is YYNGEE. The CDR3 sequence is 18 residues long. J lost 0 bases, V lost 2 bases, and 5 bases had no gene match. Here the CDR3 reads CASSVGTSGSASTDTQYF. DNA for the CDR3: TGTGCCAGCAGCGTCGGGACTAGCGGGAGTGCTAGCACAGATACGCAGTATTTT.

The chain carries TRBV11-1 and TRBJ2-7, with TRBD2 identical over 9 bases. Germline V gene lookup returns CDR1 SGHAT and CDR2 FQDESV (reference sequence). CDR3 length: 16 residues. V lost 1 base and J lost 2; bases outside the gene matches: 6. CDR3 sequence: CASSLGEAGGTYEQYF. For the CDR3, the DNA is TGTGCCAGCAGCTTAGGAGAGGCGGGAGGGACCTACGAGCAGTACTTC.

The chain combines TRBV9 with TRBJ2-1, with 8 positions matching TRBD2. This CDR3 contains 14 residues. The junction had 8 bases not matched to a gene; V was cut back by 3 bases and J by 9 bases. Germline V CDR1 and CDR2: SGDLS, YYNGEE. The CDR3 loop is CASSDKREFGEQFF. For the CDR3, the DNA is TGTGCCAGCAGCGACAAGCGGGAGTTTGGTGAGCAGTTCTTC.

For the CDR3, the DNA is TGTGCCAGTAGTAGGGGGGGAGGTGGAGGAAGCAATCAGCCCCAGCATTTT. Residues: CASSRGGGGGSNQPQHF. The chain has TRBV19 and TRBJ1-5; D perhaps matches TRBD1 (5 bases). Looked up from germline, CDR1 is LNHDA and CDR2 is SQIVND (reference sequence). This CDR3 region has 17 residues. Trimming took off 4 bases at V and 1 base at J, with 17 bases between the two ends. The full variable domain, its missing parts supplied by reference TRBV19 and TRBJ1-5, is DGGITQSPKYLFRKEGQNVTLSCEQNLNHDAMYWYRQDPGQGLRLIYYSQIVNDFQKGDIAEGYSVSREKKESFPLTVTSAQKNPTAFYLCASSRGGGGGSNQPQHFGDGTRLSIL.

This clone was counted between two and nine times. V usage is TRBV5-4 and J usage is TRBJ2-7; 10 bases fit TRBD2. The CDR3 has 14 amino acids. With V trimmed by 1 base and J by 5 bases, 3 bases remained unmatched. Germline-derived CDR1 and CDR2 are SGHNT and YYREEE (reference sequence). The CDR3 DNA reads as TGTGCCAGCAGCTTGATCGGGACTAGCGACGAGCAGTACTTC. This sequence encodes CASSLIGTSDEQYF. Full variable domain (rest looked up from reference TRBV5-4 and TRBJ2-7): ETGVTQSPTHLIKTRGQQVTLRCSSQSGHNTVSWYQQALGQGPQFIFQYYREEENGRGNFPPRFSGLQFPNYSSELNVNALELDDSALYLCASSLIGTSDEQYFGPGTRLTVT.

This clone was counted between two and nine times. This chain links TRBV18 with TRBJ1-5; D possibly corresponds to TRBD1 (6 bases). V was cut by 6 bases and J by 7 bases, with 16 bases left in between. Germline V CDR1 and CDR2: KGHSH, LQKENI. This CDR3 region has 14 residues. CDR3 region: CASSGAGDGQPQHF. The CDR3 DNA sequence: TGTGCCAGCTCCGGGGCAGGGGATGGGCAGCCCCAGCATTTT.

This chain uses TRBV5-1 with TRBJ2-3, with D tentatively TRBD1 (6 bases). V was shortened by 4 bases and J by 4 bases, with 13 bases between the two germline ends. CDR3 length equals 14 residues. Germline assignment: CDR1 SGHRS and CDR2 YFSETQ. CDR3 region: CASSQPDSPDTQYF. DNA of the CDR3: TGCGCCAGCAGCCAACCGGACAGCCCAGATACGCAGTATTTT.

This clone has a handful of counts. The chain combines TRBV6-5 with TRBJ2-2; the D is unclear. The CDR3 has 11 residues. Germline V gene data show CDR1 as MNHEY and CDR2 as SVGAGI. V was clipped by 5 bases and J by 4 bases, with 2 bases between them. CDR3 nucleotides: TGTGCCAGCAGTCGCACCGGGGAGCTGTTTTTT. Translating gives CASSRTGELFF.

This clone was detected a few times. The chain uses TRBV29-1 and TRBJ2-1, with 11 bases lining up with TRBD2. The germline V gene encodes CDR1 SQVTM and CDR2 ANQGSEA. Trimming took 4 bases from V and 10 from J; bases not matched to a gene: 9. The CDR3 covers 14 residues. This chain's CDR3 is CSVGTSGSWLEQFF. The CDR3 coding sequence is TGCAGCGTTGGTACTAGCGGGAGTTGGTTGGAGCAGTTCTTC.

In its sample, this clone was seen a few times. The chain combines TRBV9 with TRBJ2-3; possible D gene TRBD2, 7 bases. This CDR3 comprises 15 residues. Trimming shortened V by 4 bases and J by 2 bases, and 14 bases separated the two germline ends. CDR1 and CDR2 (germline): SGDLS, YYNGEE. This chain's CDR3 is CASSKGGGHTDTQYF. For the CDR3, the DNA is TGTGCCAGCAGCAAGGGGGGGGGCCACACAGATACGCAGTATTTT.